One T cell receptor beta chain is described in this entry. Its target is not known. Atypia-free lung next to the tumor was sampled at least 2 cm from its margin. These data come from a study of T cells in localized non-small cell lung cancer. Points from the study as a whole: The highest T cell clonality was in uninvolved adjacent lung, above tumor.

There are 15 residues in the CDR3. The germline V gene encodes CDR1 LNHDA and CDR2 SQIVND (reference sequence). Trimming shortened V by 1 base and J by 3 bases, and 12 bases separated the two germline ends. The method was immunoSEQ multiplex PCR; TCRdb's version includes in-frame clones alone and lacks a portion of them. The repertoire consists of around 1,700 clones, with 20% to 25% occurring once and the leading ten covering about 9.4%. The clonotype originates from an older female donor with stage I lung adenocarcinoma. The chain joins TRBV19 to TRBJ1-1; D gene uncertain. Sequenced here: normal lung tissue next to the tumor, sampled before any cancer treatment. The CDR3 sequence: CASSIGRVADTEAFF. CDR3 DNA: TGTGCCAGTAGTATAGGGAGGGTCGCGGACACTGAAGCTTTCTTT.